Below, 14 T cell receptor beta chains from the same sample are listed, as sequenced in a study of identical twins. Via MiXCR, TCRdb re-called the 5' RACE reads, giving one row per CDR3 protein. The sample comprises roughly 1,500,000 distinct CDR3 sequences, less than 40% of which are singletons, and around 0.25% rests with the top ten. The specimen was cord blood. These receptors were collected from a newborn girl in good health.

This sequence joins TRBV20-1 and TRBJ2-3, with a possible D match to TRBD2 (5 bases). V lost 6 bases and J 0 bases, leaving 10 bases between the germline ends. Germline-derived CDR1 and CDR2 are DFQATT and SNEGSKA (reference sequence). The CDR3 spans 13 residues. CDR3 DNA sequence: TGCAGTGCGGAGGCGCGGAGCACAGATACGCAGTATTTT. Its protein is CSAEARSTDTQYF.

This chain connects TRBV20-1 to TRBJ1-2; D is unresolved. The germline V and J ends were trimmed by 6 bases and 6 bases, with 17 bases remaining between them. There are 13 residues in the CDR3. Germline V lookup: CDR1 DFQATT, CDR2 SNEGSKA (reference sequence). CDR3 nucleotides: TGCAGTGCATTTGACTCCCCCGGGGATGGCTACACCTTC. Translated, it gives CSAFDSPGDGYTF.

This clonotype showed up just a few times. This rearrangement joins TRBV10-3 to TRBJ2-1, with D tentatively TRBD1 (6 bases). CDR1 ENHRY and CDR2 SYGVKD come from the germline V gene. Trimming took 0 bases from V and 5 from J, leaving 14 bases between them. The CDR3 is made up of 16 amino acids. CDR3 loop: CAISESKEQGHNEQFF. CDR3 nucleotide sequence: TGTGCCATCAGTGAGTCGAAAGAACAGGGACACAATGAGCAGTTCTTC.

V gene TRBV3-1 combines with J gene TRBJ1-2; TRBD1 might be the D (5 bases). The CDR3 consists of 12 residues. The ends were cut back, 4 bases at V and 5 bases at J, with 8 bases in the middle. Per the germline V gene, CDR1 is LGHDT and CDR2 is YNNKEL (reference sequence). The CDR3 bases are TGTGCCAGCAGCCCGGACAAATATGGCTACACCTTC. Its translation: CASSPDKYGYTF.

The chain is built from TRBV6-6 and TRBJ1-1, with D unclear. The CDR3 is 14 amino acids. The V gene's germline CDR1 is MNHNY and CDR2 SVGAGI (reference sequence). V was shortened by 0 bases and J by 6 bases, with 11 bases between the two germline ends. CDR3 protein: CASSYSEVWAEAFF. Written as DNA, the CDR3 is TGTGCCAGCAGTTACTCCGAAGTTTGGGCTGAAGCTTTCTTT.

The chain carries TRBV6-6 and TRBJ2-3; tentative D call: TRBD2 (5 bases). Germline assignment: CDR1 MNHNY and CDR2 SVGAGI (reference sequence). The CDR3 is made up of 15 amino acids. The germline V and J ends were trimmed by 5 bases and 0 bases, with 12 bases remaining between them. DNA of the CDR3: TGTGCCAGCAGTCCCTTCGAGGGCAGCACAGATACGCAGTATTTT. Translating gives CASSPFEGSTDTQYF.

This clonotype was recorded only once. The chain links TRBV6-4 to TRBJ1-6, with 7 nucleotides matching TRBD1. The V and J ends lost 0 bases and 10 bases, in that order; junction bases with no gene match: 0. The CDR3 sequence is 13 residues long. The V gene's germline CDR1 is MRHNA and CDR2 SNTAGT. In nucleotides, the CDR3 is TGTGCCAGCAGTGACTCAGGGGGCTCACCCCTCCACTTT. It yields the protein CASSDSGGSPLHF.

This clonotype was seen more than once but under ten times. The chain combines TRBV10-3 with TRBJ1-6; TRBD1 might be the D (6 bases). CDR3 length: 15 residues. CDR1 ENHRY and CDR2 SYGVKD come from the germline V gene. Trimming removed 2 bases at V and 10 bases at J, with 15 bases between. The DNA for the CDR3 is TGTGCCATCAGTGAGAACCCAACAGGGAACTCACCCCTCCACTTT. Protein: CAISENPTGNSPLHF.

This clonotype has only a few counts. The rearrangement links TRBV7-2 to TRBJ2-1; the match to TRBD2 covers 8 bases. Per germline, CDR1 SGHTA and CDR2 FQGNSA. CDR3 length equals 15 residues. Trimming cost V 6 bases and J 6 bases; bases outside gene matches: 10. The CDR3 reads CASSLTGTRPNEQFF. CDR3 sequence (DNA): TGTGCCAGCAGTCTAACCGGGACTAGGCCCAATGAGCAGTTCTTC.

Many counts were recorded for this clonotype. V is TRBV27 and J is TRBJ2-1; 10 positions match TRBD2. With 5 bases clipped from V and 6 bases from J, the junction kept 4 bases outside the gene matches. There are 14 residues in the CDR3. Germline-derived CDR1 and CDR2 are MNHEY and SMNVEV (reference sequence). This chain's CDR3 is CASSPRTSGNEQFF. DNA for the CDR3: TGTGCCAGCAGTCCACGGACTAGCGGCAATGAGCAGTTCTTC.

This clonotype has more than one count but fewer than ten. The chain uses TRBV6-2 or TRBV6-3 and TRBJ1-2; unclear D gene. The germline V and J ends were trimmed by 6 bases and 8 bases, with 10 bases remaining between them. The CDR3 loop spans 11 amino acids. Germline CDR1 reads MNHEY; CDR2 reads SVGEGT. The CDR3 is CASRSGGGYTF. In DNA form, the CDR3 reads TGTGCCAGCAGGTCGGGAGGAGGCTACACCTTC.

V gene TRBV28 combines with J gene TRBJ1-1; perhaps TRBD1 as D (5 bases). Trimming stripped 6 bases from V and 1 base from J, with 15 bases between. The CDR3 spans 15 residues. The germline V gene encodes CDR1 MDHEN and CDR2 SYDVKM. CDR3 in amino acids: CASSGAGRTNTEAFF. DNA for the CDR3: TGTGCCAGCAGCGGGGCAGGGAGGACGAACACTGAAGCTTTCTTT.

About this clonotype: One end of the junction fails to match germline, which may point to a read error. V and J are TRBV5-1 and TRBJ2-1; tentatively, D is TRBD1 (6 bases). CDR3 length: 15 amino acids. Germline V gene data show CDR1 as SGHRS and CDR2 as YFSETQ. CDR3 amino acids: CASGLGTNSYNEQFF. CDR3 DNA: TGCGCCAGCGGCTTGGGGACAAACTCCTACAATGAGCAGTTCTTC.

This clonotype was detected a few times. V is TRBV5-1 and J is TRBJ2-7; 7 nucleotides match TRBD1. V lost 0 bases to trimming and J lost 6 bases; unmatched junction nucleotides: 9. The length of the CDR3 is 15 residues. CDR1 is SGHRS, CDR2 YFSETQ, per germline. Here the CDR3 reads CASSLVGDSPGEQYF. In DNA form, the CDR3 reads TGCGCCAGCAGCTTGGTAGGGGACAGCCCGGGCGAGCAGTACTTC. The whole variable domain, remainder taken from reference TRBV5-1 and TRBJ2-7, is KAGVTQTPRYLIKTRGQQVTLSCSPISGHRSVSWYQQTPGQGLQFLFEYFSETQRNKGNFPGRFSGRQFSNSRSEMNVSTLELGDSALYLCASSLVGDSPGEQYFGPGTRLTVT.